This TCR beta chain was sequenced in a study of cytomegalovirus exposure and HLA in healthy donors. Germline CDR1 is MGHDK and CDR2 is SYGVNS. V lost 2 bases, J lost 4 bases, and 5 bases stayed unmatched. CDR3 length equals 15 residues. About this clone itself: Its antigen remains unidentified.

The PCR had 60 Vbeta and 13 Jbeta primers. Sequencing used immunoSEQ multiplex PCR; TCRdb keeps in-frame clones, though not all of them. The sample contains roughly 150,000 clones, more than 9.5% of which appear only once. Findings of the study overall: Investigators reported 150 to 200 TCR beta chains as tied to cytomegalovirus. In an earlier analysis, in some 540 donors, most V segments appeared productive either ~90% or ~30% of the time. In a later analysis, about 17,000 TCR beta sequences were associated with HLA alleles at 0.05 false discovery rate.

Sequencing was done on a sample of PBMCs. This chain joins TRBV25-1 and TRBJ2-7; 10 bases are a match to TRBD2. This clonotype was sampled from a man in his fifties or sixties in good health and CMV-seronegative. CDR3 bases: TGTGCCAGCAGTGAAAGGACTAGCGGACTATACGAGCAGTACTTC. Protein: CASSERTSGLYEQYF.